The entry below describes one TCR beta chain. Its specificity is unknown. This entry belongs to a study of CD8 T cells in ankylosing spondylitis. General study points: Ankylosing spondylitis blood appeared to carry a characteristic TCR beta motif of roughly 8 highly homologous variants.

CDR1 and CDR2 from the germline V gene are LNHDA and SQIVND (reference sequence). The CDR3 runs to 17 residues. Trimming took 3 bases from V and 8 from J; bases not matched to a gene: 16. MiXCR was run by TCRdb on the 5' RACE reads, yielding one entry per CDR3 protein. The sample comprises fewer than 200,000 distinct CDR3 sequences, over 15% of which are singletons, and approximately 4% rests with the top ten. This TCR was recovered from a male donor aged 10 to 30 with ankylosing spondylitis or in good health (not recorded which). V and J are TRBV19 and TRBJ2-1; TRBD2 matches at 7 bases. What was sequenced was blood, either unsorted or a sorted T cell fraction (not recorded which). The CDR3 DNA reads TGTGCCAGTAGTATCCGAGGGAGCGGGATTTGGGAGCATGAGCAGTTCTTC. It translates to CASSIRGSGIWEHEQFF.